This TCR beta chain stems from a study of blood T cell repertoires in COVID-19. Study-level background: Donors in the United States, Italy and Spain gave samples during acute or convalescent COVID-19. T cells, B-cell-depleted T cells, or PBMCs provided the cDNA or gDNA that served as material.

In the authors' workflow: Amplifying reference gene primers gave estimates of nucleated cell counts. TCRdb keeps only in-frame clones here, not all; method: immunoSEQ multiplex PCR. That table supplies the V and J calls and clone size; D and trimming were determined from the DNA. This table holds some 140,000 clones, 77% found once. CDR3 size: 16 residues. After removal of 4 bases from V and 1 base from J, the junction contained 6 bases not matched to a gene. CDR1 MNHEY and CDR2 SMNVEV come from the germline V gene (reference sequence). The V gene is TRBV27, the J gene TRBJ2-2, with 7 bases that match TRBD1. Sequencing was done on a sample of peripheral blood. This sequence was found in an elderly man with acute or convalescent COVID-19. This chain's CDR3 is CASSYQGQMNTGELFF. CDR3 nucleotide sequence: TGTGCCAGCAGTTACCAGGGACAGATGAACACCGGGGAGCTGTTTTTT.